The source of this TCR beta chain is a study of T cell repertoires in cytomegalovirus infection. TCRdb processed the reads anew with MiXCR; each CDR3 protein has one entry. There are some 680,000 distinct CDR3 sequences in the sample; less than 40% occur only once, and more than 2.5% lies in the top ten. In this sample, this clonotype turned up many times. Its antigen is currently unknown. Study results and caveats: Individuals carrying CMV plus the relevant HLA were identified by cumulative frequency of public TCR beta families. HLA-C-restricted CMV clonotypes gave the most frequent clonotype in two of eight donors.

CDR1 and CDR2 from the germline V gene are MNHEY and SVGEGT. The CDR3 is 19 residues long. With V trimmed by 6 bases and J by 0 bases, 13 bases remained unmatched. The chain combines TRBV6-2 or TRBV6-3 with TRBJ2-7; 14 positions match TRBD2. Input material: PBMCs. The clonotype comes from a human donor in good health (CMV status not recorded). Some clones in this sample may be carry-over from other donors' samples. The CDR3 loop is CASSTTPGLAGAYSYEQYF. In DNA form, the CDR3 reads TGTGCCAGCAGCACAACGCCGGGACTAGCGGGGGCCTACTCCTACGAGCAGTACTTC.